This T cell receptor beta chain was recorded in a study of blood T cell repertoires in COVID-19. Study background: Some COVID-19 samples were acute and others convalescent; all came from the United States, Italy and Spain. Nucleic acid was either cDNA or gDNA, and it came from T cells, B-cell-depleted T cells, or PBMCs.

Trimming shortened V by 4 bases and J by 3 bases, and 9 bases separated the two germline ends. Germline CDR1 is SEHNR and CDR2 is FQNEAQ (reference sequence). The CDR3 length is 13 residues. This table comes from immunoSEQ multiplex PCR, and its TCRdb copy is limited to in-frame clones, with some not included. The sample records just under 150,000 clones, about 92% being singletons. This clone was seen more than once but under ten times. This chain joins TRBV7-9 and TRBJ1-2, with TRBD1 as a possible D gene (5 bases). What was sequenced was peripheral blood. This TCR came from a human donor in a cohort sampled during active COVID-19. The CDR3 DNA is TGTGCCAGCAGCTCGACAGAGTACTATGGCTACACCTTC. Translation gives CASSSTEYYGYTF.